This T cell receptor beta chain is from a study of T cell responses to AZD1222 COVID-19 vaccine. Remarks on this clone: Its antigen is not known.

Study-level findings and limits: Reports say nearly half of spike-specific TCRs go after unmutated variant regions. Spike-specific TCR breadth and depth were elevated following two AZD1222 doses. Donor demographics were predominantly white British with a female majority; clonal diversity may be underestimated. The peak T cell response came first, and repertoires were sampled only after it.

The data were produced by immunoSEQ multiplex PCR, yet TCRdb's version contains in-frame clones alone and is incomplete. Found here are 120,000 to 150,000 clones, roughly four fifths of them singletons; the top ten hold about 4%. CDR1 and CDR2 from the germline V gene are SQVTM and ANQGSEA. CDR3 length equals 16 residues. With 5 bases removed from V and 0 bases from J, the gap between germline ends came to 14 bases. The sequence was collected from an adult in good health. V and J are TRBV29-1 and TRBJ2-6; the D call may be TRBD1 or TRBD2 (5 bases each). Sequenced material: peripheral blood, taken on day 0 of MenACWY control vaccination. The CDR3 DNA sequence: TGCAGCGTTAATGAGGGACGGATCTCTGGGGCCAACGTCCTGACTTTC. Translating gives CSVNEGRISGANVLTF.